The clone carrying this TCR beta chain was recorded a few times. This specimen comes from a study of patients and donors after allogeneic stem cell transplantation. The germline V gene has CDR1 MGHRA and CDR2 YSYEKL. The CDR3 is 15 amino acids. Trimming cost V 4 bases and J 7 bases; bases outside gene matches: 11. From the RT-PCR reads, TCRdb called clonotypes with MiXCR, one entry per CDR3 protein. The data show about 160,000 distinct CDR3 sequences, over 25% seen once. The TCR was taken from a human donor who was either an allogeneic HSCT recipient or a stem cell or donor lymphocyte infusion donor (not recorded which). It is not recorded whose cells these are; they may come from a transplant donor. This sequence joins TRBV4-1 and TRBJ2-7; 9 bases are a match to TRBD2. The sequenced sample was blood, either unsorted or a sorted T cell fraction (not recorded which). The CDR3 loop reads CASSPPGLAPGEQYF. CDR3 DNA: TGCGCCAGCAGCCCTCCCGGACTAGCGCCGGGTGAGCAGTACTTC.